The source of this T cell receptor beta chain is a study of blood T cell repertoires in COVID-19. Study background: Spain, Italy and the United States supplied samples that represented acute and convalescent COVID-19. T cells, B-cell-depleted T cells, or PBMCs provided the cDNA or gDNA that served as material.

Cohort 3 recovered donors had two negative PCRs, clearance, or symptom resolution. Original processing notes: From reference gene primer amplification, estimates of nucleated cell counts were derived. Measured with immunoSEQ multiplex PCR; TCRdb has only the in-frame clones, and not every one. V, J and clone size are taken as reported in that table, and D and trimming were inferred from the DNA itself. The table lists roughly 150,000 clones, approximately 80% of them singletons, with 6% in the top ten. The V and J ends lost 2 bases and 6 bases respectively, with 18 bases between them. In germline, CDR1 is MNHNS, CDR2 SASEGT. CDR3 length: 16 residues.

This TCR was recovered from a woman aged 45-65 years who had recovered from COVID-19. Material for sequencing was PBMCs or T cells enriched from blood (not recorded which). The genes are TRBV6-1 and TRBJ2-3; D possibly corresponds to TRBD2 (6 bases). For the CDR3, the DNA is TGTGCCAGCAGTGAATTTGGCGGCGGGATGTTGGATACGCAGTATTTT. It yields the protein CASSEFGGGMLDTQYF.